One and the same sample provided the 3 T cell receptor beta chains below, sequenced in a study of T cell changes during pregnancy in multiple sclerosis. Produced via immunoSEQ multiplex PCR; TCRdb's table is partial and in-frame only. The data show 57,000 or so clones, approximately 85% seen once. The sequenced sample was peripheral blood, obtained in the first trimester of pregnancy. Every receptor here comes from a female donor with multiple sclerosis, enrolled in a pregnancy study.

This sequence joins TRBV5-1 and TRBJ2-1; TRBD1 matches 9 bases. Germline-derived CDR1 and CDR2 are SGHRS and YFSETQ. This CDR3 contains 15 residues. V lost 3 bases, J lost 3 bases, and 4 bases stayed unmatched. CDR3 coding DNA: TGCGCCAGCAGCTCCCGGGACAGGGTCTACAATGAGCAGTTCTTC. Translated: CASSSRDRVYNEQFF.

The CDR3 DNA reads as TGCAGCGTACACTCCAGGGGAGAAGCTTTCTTT. It yields the protein CSVHSRGEAFF. The V call is TRBV29-1, the J call TRBJ1-1; tentative D call: TRBD1 (6 bases). Trimming removed 6 bases from V and 8 bases from J, with 13 bases in between. CDR3 size: 11 residues. Germline lookup yields CDR1 SQVTM and CDR2 ANQGSEA.

The CDR3 loop is CASSTETGITYGYTF. In DNA form, the CDR3 reads TGTGCCAGCAGCACAGAGACAGGCATTACTTATGGCTACACCTTC. The chain combines TRBV9 with TRBJ1-2, with D possibly being TRBD1 (6 bases). Trimming removed 4 bases from V and 5 bases from J, with 18 bases in between. Germline CDR1 SGDLS, CDR2 YYNGEE. The CDR3 runs 15 residues.